Given below is one T cell receptor beta chain in context. What it recognizes is unknown. The source of the sample is a study of radiation and T cells in renal cell carcinoma. Notes on the study in general: From baseline, blood top tumor clonotypes peaked at 2 weeks post-radiation.

Time point indicated: blood 4 weeks post-SBRT, at nephrectomy. The treatment denotes: 15 Gy SBRT to primary tumor, nephrectomy 4 weeks later. Nephrectomy followed 15 Gy stereotactic body radiation by 4 weeks. Blood was sampled at baseline, 2 weeks and 4 weeks after SBRT. The patient's renal cell carcinoma had clear cell pathology. Sequenced by immunoSEQ multiplex PCR; TCRdb stores in-frame clones only, minus some. The sample lists about 40,000 clones, around four fifths seen once, with roughly 30% in the top ten. Germline V gives CDR1 MDHEN, CDR2 SYDVKM. This CDR3 is 13 amino acids long. Between the trimmed V and J ends, which lost 5 bases and 0 bases, there was a span of 6 bases.

J is TRBJ2-3 and V is TRBV28; unclear D gene. Sequenced here: blood, sampled from a patient whose treatment included radiotherapy and nephrectomy. The clonotype was recovered from a woman in her seventies with renal cell carcinoma. The CDR3 is CASSPPSTDTQYF. The CDR3 region has the DNA TGTGCCAGCAGTCCTCCTAGCACAGATACGCAGTATTTT.